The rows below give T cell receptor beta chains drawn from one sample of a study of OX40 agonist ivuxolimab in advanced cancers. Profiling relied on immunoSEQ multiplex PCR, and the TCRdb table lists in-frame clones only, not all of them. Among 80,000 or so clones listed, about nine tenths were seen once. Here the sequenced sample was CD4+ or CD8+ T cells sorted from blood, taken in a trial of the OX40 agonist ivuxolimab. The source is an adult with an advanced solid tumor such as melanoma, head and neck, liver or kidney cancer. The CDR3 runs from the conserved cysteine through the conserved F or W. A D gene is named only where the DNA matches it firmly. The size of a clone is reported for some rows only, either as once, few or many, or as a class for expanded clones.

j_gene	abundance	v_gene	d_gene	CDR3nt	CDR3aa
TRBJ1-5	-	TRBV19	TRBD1	TGTGCCAGTAGTGGACAGGTTAATCAGCCCCAGCATTTT	CASSGQVNQPQHF
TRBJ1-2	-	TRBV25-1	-	TGTGCCAGCAGTGCCGGTCCGGGGTACGGCTACACCTTC	CASSAGPGYGYTF
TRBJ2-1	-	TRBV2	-	TGTGCCAGCAGTGAAGACGGCGGCGGGAATGAGCAGTTCTTC	CASSEDGGGNEQFF
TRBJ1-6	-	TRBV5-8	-	TGTGCCAGCAGATTGGTTAACTCACCCCTCCACTTT	CASRLVNSPLHF
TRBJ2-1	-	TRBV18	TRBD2	TGTGCCAGCTCACCAATGACTAGCGGGGGGGCAGGCAATGAGCAGTTCTTC	CASSPMTSGGAGNEQFF
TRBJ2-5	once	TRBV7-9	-	TGTGCCAGCAGCCGTCAGGGGCCAGAGACCCAGTACTTC	CASSRQGPETQYF
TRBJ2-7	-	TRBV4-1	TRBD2	TGCGCCAGCCAGGAGGGGCTAGCGGGCCCTTACGAGCAGTACTTC	CASQEGLAGPYEQYF
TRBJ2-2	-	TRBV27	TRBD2	TGTGCCAGCAGTTTACGTGGGAGGGCGCACACCGGGGAGCTGTTTTTT	CASSLRGRAHTGELFF
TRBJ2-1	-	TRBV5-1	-	TGCGCCAGCAGCTTGGGACTGTCCTACAATGAGCAGTTCTTC	CASSLGLSYNEQFF
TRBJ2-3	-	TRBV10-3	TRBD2	TGTGCCATCAGTGAGATGGCTGGGAGCGGGGGGGCCGCAGATACGCAGTATTTT	CAISEMAGSGGAADTQYF
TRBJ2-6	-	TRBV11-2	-	TGTGCCAGCAGCTCTCGACTCCTATTATCAGCCTCTGGGGCCAACGTCCTGACTTTC	CASSSRLLLSASGANVLTF
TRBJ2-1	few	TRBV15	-	TGTGCCACCAGCAGAGAAGGTCAGGGGCCTTACAATGAGCAGTTCTTC	CATSREGQGPYNEQFF
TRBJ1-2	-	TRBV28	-	TGTGCCAGCAGGCCAGGAGCGGGGGCGGACTATGGCTACACCTTC	CASRPGAGADYGYTF
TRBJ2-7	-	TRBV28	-	TGTGCCACCGGTCGTGGGGGTACCTACGAGCAGTACTTC	CATGRGGTYEQYF
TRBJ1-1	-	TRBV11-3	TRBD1	TGTGCCAGCAGCTTACAGGGACAGTCGAACACTGAAGCTTTCTTT	CASSLQGQSNTEAFF
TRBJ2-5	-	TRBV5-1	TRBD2	TGCGCCAGCAGCTTACTCCATAGCGGGGGGGAGACCCAGTACTTC	CASSLLHSGGETQYF
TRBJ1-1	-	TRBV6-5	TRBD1	TGTGCCAGCAGTTACTACTCAGGGGGGAACACTGAAGCTTTCTTT	CASSYYSGGNTEAFF
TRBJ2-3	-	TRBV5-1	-	TGCGCCAGCAGCTTGTCCAAGGGGGGGAGCACAGATACGCAGTATTTT	CASSLSKGGSTDTQYF
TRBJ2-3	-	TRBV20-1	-	TGCAGTGCCGCTCTTAGAGATACGCAGTATTTT	CSAALRDTQYF
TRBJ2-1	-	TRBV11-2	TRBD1	TGTGCCAGCAGCCCGCGGTCAGGGGGTGGCAATGAGCAGTTCTTC	CASSPRSGGGNEQFF
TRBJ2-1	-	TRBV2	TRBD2	TGTGCCAGCAGTGGAGTAGCGGGAGCCCATGAGCAGTTCTTC	CASSGVAGAHEQFF
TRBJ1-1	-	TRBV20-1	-	TGCAGTTTCGCTTTGAACACTGAAGCTTTCTTT	CSFALNTEAFF
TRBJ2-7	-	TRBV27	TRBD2	TGTGCCAGCAGTTTTAGTGGGAGGGATTCCTACGAGCAGTACTTC	CASSFSGRDSYEQYF
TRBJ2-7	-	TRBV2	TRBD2	TGTGCCAGCAGTTTAGCGCTAGCGGGGGCCTACGAGCAGTACTTC	CASSLALAGAYEQYF
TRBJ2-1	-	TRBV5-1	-	TGCGCCAGCAGCTTGACTCCCGGTGGCGATGAGCAGTTCTTC	CASSLTPGGDEQFF
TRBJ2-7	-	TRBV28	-	TGTGCCAGCAGCGGGAGTCCCTACGAGCAGTACTTC	CASSGSPYEQYF
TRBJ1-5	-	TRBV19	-	TGTGCCAGTAGTATGGTTACCGGGGCTAGCAATCAGCCCCAGCATTTT	CASSMVTGASNQPQHF
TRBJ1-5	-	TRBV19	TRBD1	TGTGCCAGTAACAATATCGGGTTTGGGACAGGGAGTAGCAATCAGCCCCAGCATTTT	CASNNIGFGTGSSNQPQHF
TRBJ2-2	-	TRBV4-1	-	TGCGCCAGCAGCCAAGAAATGGGCAGCCTAGCCGGGGAGCTGTTTTTT	CASSQEMGSLAGELFF
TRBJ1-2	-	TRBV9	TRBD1	TGTGCCAGCAGCGTTCTGGGACAGGGGATGGGCTACACCTTC	CASSVLGQGMGYTF
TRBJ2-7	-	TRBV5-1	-	TGCGCCAGCAGCTTAGATCCAGCGGGCCCCTACGAGCAGTACTTC	CASSLDPAGPYEQYF
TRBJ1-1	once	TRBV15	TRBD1	TGTGCCACCAGCAGAGATCTTGGGACAGGGAGAATGAACACTGAAGCTTTCTTT	CATSRDLGTGRMNTEAFF
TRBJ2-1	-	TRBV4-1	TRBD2	TGCGCCAGCAGCCACTCACCAGCGGGAGTAGGCAATGAGCAGTTCTTC	CASSHSPAGVGNEQFF
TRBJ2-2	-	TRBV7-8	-	TGTGCCAGCAGCGGGGGACCTTCGAACACCGGGGAGCTGTTTTTT	CASSGGPSNTGELFF
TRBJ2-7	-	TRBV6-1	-	TGTGCCAGCATCGGCTTCATCCCCCCAATAGGCGAGCAGTACTTC	CASIGFIPPIGEQYF
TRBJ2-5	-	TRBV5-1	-	TGCGCCAGCAGCTTGGGGGCAGGGGAAGAGACCCAGTACTTC	CASSLGAGEETQYF
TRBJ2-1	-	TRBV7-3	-	TGTGCCAGCAGCTCGGACTCCGCGCTCCCCTACAATGAGCAGTTCTTC	CASSSDSALPYNEQFF
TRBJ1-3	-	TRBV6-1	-	TGTGCCAGCAGTGCAGGGCGTTCTGGAAACACCATATATTTT	CASSAGRSGNTIYF
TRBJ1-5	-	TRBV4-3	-	TGCGCCAGCAGCCGGCTGAAGGGGCAGAAGGGTAGCCAGCCCCAGCATTTT	CASSRLKGQKGSQPQHF
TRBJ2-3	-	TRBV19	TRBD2	TGTGCCAGTAGCTTAGCGGGAGACAGCACAGATACGCAGTATTTT	CASSLAGDSTDTQYF
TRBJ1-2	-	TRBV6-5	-	TGTGCCAGCAGCCCGTCAACAGGACCCTATGGCTACACCTTC	CASSPSTGPYGYTF
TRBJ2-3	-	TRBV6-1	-	TGTGCCAGCAGTGTGGGCATGGGGGACACAGATACGCAGTATTTT	CASSVGMGDTDTQYF
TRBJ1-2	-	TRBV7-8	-	TGTGCCAGCAGCCCGGTTATGGGGGGTGCGGGGTATGGCTACACCTTC	CASSPVMGGAGYGYTF
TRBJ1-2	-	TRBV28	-	TGTGCCAGCAGTTTCGGGGGATTGGGTATTATTAACTATGGCTACACCTTC	CASSFGGLGIINYGYTF
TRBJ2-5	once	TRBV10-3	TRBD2	TGTGCCATCAGTGGTGGACTAGCGGGGTGGGAAGAGACCCAGTACTTC	CAISGGLAGWEETQYF
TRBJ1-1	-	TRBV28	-	TGTGCCAGCAGTTTGGGGGGCAGGGTAGGCACTGAAGCTTTCTTT	CASSLGGRVGTEAFF
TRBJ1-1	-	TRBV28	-	TGTGCCAGCAGTTTATGGGGGGCTGAAGCTTTCTTT	CASSLWGAEAFF
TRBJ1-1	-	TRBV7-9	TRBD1	TGTGCCAGCAGCTCGTGGGACAGGGGGCACACTGAAGCTTTCTTT	CASSSWDRGHTEAFF
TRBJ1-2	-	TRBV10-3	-	TGTGCCATCAGTGAGACTACAGTAGGGAACTATGGCTACACCTTC	CAISETTVGNYGYTF